This TCR beta chain was recovered during a study of post-analysis software for immune sequencing data. For the study at large: Progressive-relapsing, secondary progressive and relapsing-remitting multiple sclerosis were among the disease courses included. Study conclusions and caveats: Normalized Chao1 diversity in multiple sclerosis patients fell significantly below that of controls. Samples from a shared batch, those prepared together, strongly co-clustered by F measure.

The authors incorporated unique molecular identifiers into the TCR beta cDNA libraries. TCRdb passed the PCR reads through MiXCR, listing each CDR3 protein once. The sample lists around 770,000 distinct CDR3 sequences; more than 45% were seen once. Only one count was recorded for this clonotype. Its antigen remains unknown. The sequence was collected from a girl aged 5-17 years with multiple sclerosis. The sample consisted of blood.

CDR3 DNA sequence: TGCAGTGCTAGAGTTCTCGGGACAAACCAAGAGACCCAGTACTTC. Its protein product is CSARVLGTNQETQYF. V gene TRBV20-1 combines with J gene TRBJ2-5, with D maybe TRBD1 (6 bases). The V and J ends lost 1 base and 0 bases respectively, with 12 bases between them. Germline CDR1 reads DFQATT; CDR2 reads SNEGSKA (reference sequence). The length of the CDR3 is 15 residues.